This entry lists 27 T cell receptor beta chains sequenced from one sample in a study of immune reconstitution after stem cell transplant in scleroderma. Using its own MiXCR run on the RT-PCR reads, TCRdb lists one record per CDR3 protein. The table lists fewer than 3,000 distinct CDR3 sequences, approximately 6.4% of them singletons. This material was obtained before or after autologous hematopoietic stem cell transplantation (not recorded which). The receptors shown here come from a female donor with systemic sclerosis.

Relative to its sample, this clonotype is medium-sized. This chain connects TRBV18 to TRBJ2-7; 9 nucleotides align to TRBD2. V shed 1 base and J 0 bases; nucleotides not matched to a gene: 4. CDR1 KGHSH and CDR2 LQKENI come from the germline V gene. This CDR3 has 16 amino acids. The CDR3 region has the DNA TGTGCCAGCTCACCACGGACTAGCGCCCACTCCTACGAGCAGTACTTC. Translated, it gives CASSPRTSAHSYEQYF.

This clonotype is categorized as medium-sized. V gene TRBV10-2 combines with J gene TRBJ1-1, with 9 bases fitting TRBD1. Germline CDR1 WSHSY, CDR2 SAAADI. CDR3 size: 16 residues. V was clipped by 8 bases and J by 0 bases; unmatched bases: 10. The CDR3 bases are TGCGCCAGCGGGCGACAGGGGGATGTTATGAACACTGAAGCTTTCTTT. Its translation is CASGRQGDVMNTEAFF.

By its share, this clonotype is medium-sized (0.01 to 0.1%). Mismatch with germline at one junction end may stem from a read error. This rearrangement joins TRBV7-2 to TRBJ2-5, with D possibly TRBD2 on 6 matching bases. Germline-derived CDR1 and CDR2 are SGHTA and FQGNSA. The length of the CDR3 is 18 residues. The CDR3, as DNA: TGTGCCGGCAGCTTAAACTTAGCGGAGACACTGTACCAAGAGACCCAGTACTTC. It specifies CAGSLNLAETLYQETQYF. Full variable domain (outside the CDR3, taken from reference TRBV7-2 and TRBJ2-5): GAGVSQSPSNKVTEKGKDVELRCDPISGHTALYWYRQSLGQGLEFLIYFQGNSAPDKSGLPSDRFSAERTGGSVSTLTIQRTQQEDSAVYLCAGSLNLAETLYQETQYFGPGTRLLVL.

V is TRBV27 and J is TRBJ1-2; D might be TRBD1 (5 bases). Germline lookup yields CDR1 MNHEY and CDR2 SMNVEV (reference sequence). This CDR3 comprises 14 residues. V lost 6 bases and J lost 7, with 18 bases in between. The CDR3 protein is CASSLNWGLSGYTF. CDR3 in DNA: TGTGCCAGCAGCCTCAACTGGGGCTTAAGTGGCTACACCTTC.

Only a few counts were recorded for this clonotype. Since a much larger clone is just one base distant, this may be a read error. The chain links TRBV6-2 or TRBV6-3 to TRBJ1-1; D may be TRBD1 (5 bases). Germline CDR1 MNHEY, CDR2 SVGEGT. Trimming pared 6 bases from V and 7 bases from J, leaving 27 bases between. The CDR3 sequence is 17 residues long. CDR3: CASSPDRPGVVAFEAFF. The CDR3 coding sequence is TGTGCCAGCAGCCCGGATCGCCCGGGGGTGGTCGCCTTTGAAGCTTTCTTT.

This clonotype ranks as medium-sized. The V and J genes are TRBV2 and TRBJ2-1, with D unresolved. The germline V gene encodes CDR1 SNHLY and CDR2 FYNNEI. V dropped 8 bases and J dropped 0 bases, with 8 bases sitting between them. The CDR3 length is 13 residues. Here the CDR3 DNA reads TGTGCCAGCGGTCCGAGCTCCTACAATGAGCAGTTCTTC. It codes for CASGPSSYNEQFF. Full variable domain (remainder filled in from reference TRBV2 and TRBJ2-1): EPEVTQTPSHQVTQMGQEVILRCVPISNHLYFYWYRQILGQKVEFLVSFYNNEISEKSEIFDDQFSVERPDGSNFTLKIRSTKLEDSAMYFCASGPSSYNEQFFGPGTRLTVL.

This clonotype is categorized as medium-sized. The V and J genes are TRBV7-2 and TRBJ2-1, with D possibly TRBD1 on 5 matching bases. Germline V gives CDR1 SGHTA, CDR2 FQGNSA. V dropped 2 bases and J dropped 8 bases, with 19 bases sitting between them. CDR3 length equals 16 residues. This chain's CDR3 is CASSLTRTSLGDEQFF. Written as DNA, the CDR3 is TGTGCCAGCAGCTTAACGCGAACCTCGTTAGGGGATGAGCAGTTCTTC.

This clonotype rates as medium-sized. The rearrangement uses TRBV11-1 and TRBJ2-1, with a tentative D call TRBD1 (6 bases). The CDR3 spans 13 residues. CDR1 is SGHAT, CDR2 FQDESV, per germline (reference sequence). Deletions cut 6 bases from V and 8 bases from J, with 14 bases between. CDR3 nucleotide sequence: TGTGCCAGCAGACCAGACAGGTACGATGAGCAGTTCTTC. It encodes CASRPDRYDEQFF.

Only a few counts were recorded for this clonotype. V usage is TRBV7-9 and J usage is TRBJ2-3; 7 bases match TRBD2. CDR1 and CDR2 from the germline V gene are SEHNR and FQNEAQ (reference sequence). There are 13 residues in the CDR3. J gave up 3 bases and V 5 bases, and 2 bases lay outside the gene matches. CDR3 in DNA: TGTGCCAGCAGCCCGCGGGAGACAGATACGCAGTATTTT. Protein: CASSPRETDTQYF.

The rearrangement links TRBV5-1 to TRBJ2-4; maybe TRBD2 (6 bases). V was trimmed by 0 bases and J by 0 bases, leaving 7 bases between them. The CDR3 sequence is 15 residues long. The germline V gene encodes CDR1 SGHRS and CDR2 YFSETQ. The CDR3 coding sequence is TGCGCCAGCAGCTTGGCGGAGGGAGCCAAAAACATTCAGTACTTC. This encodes CASSLAEGAKNIQYF.

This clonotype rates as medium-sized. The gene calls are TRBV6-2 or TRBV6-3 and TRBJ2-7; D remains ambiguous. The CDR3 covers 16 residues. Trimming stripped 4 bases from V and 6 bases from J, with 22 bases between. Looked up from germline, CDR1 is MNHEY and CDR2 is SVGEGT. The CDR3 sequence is CASSSTGFPFRLEQYF. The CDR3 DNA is TGTGCCAGCAGTTCCACCGGGTTCCCCTTTCGGCTCGAGCAGTACTTC.

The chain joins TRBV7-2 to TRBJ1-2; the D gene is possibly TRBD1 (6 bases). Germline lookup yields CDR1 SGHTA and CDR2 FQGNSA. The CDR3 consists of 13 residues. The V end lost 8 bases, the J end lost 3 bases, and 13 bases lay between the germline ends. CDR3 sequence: CASEAGADYGYTF. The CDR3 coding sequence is TGTGCCAGCGAGGCGGGGGCAGACTATGGCTACACCTTC.

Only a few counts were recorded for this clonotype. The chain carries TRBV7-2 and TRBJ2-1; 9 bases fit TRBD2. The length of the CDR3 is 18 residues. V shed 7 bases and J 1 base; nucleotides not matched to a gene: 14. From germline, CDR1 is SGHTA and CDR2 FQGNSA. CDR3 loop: CASTSSSGIVISYNEQFF. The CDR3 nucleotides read TGTGCCAGCACCTCATCTAGCGGGATCGTCATTTCCTACAATGAGCAGTTCTTC.

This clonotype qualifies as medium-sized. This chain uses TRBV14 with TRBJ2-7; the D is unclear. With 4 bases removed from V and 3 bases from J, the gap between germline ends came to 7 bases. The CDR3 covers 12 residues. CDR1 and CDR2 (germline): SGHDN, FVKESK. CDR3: CASSPANYEQYF. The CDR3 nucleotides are TGTGCCAGCAGCCCAGCGAACTACGAGCAGTACTTC.

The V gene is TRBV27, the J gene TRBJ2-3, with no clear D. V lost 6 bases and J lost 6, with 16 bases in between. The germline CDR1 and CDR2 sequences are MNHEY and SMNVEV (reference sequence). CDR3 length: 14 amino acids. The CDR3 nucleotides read TGTGCCAGCAGGTCGGCTAGACGGGCGGATACGCAGTATTTT. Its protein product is CASRSARRADTQYF.

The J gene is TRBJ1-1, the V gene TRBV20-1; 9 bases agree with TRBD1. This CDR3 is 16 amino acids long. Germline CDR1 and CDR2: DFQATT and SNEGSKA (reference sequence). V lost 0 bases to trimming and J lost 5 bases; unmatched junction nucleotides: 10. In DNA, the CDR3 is TGCAGTGCTAGAGAACCCTTACACAGGGGGCAAACTGAAGCTTTCTTT. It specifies CSAREPLHRGQTEAFF.

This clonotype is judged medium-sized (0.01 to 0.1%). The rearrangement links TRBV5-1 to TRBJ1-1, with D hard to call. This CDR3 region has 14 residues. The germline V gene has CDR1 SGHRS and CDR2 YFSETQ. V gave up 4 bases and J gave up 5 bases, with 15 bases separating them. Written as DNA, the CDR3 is TGCGCCAGCAGCCTGGACCCCCCCGTTACTGAAGCTTTCTTT. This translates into CASSLDPPVTEAFF.

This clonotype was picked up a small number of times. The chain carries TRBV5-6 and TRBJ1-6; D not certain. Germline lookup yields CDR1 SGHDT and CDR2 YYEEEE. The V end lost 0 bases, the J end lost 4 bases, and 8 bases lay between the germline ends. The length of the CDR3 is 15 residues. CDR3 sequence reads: CASSLALGYNSPLHF. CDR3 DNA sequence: TGTGCCAGCAGCTTGGCCTTAGGATATAATTCACCCCTCCACTTT. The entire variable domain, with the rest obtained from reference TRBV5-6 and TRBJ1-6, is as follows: DAGVTQSPTHLIKTRGQQVTLRCSPKSGHDTVSWYQQALGQGPQFIFQYYEEEERQRGNFPDRFSGHQFPNYSSELNVNALLLGDSALYLCASSLALGYNSPLHFGNGTRLTVT.

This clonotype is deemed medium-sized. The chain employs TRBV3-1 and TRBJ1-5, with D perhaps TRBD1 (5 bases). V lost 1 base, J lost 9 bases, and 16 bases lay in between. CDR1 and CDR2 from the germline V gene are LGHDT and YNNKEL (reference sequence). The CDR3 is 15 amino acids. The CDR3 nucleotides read TGTGCCAGCAGCCAAGGCGACAGCGCGGGATGGCCCCAGCATTTT. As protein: CASSQGDSAGWPQHF. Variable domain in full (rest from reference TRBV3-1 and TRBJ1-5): DTAVSQTPKYLVTQMGNDKSIKCEQNLGHDTMYWYKQDSKKFLKIMFSYNNKELIINETVPNRFSPKSPDKAHLNLHINSLELGDSAVYFCASSQGDSAGWPQHFGDGTRLSIL.

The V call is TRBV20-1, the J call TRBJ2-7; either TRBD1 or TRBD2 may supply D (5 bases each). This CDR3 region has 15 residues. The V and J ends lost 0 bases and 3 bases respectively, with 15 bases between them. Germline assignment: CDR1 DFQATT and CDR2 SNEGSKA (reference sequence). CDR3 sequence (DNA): TGCAGTGCTAGAGACGGGACCAACGCTCGCTACGAGCAGTACTTC. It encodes CSARDGTNARYEQYF.

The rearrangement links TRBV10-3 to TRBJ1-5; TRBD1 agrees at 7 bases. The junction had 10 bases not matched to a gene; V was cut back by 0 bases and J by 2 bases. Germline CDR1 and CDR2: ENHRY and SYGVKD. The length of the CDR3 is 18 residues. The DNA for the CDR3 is TGTGCCATCAGTGAGTCGGAAACCAGGACAGGCGGCAATCAGCCCCAGCATTTT. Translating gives CAISESETRTGGNQPQHF.

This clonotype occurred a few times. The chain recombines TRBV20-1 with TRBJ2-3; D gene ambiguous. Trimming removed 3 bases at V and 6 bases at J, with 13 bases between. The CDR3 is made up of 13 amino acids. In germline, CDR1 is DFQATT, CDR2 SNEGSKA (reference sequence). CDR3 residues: CSASRASRDTQYF. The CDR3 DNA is TGCAGTGCTAGTAGGGCCAGCCGGGATACGCAGTATTTT.

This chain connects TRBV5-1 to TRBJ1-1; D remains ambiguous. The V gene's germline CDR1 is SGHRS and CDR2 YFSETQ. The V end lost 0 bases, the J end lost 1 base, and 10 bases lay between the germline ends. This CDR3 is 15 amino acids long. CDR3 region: CASSLESGTNTEAFF. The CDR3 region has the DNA TGCGCCAGCAGCTTGGAATCCGGCACGAACACTGAAGCTTTCTTT.

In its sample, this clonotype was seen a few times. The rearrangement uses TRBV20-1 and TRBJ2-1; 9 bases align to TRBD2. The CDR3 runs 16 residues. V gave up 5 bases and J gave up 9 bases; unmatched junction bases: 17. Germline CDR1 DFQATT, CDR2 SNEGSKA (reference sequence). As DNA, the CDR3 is TGCAGTGCTTCTGGCGGGGGGGCTTTAGCGTCGCGTGAGCAGTTCTTC. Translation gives CSASGGGALASREQFF.

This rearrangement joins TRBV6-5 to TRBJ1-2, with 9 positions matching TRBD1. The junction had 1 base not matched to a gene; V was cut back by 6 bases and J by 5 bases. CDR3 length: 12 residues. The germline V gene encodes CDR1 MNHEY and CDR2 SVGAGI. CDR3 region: CASRGQGYGYTF. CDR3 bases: TGTGCCAGCAGAGGACAGGGGTATGGCTACACCTTC.

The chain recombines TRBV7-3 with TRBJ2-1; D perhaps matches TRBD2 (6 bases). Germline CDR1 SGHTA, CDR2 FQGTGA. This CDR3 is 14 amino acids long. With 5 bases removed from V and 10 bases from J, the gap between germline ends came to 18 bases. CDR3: CASSRKGTASEQFF. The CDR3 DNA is TGTGCCAGCAGCAGGAAGGGGACTGCCTCGGAGCAGTTCTTC.

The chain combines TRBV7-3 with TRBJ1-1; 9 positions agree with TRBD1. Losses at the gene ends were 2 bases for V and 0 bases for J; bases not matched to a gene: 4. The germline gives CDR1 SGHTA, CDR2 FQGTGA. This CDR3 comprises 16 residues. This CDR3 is CASSLLGQGLNTEAFF. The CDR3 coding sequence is TGTGCCAGCAGCTTACTTGGACAGGGGCTGAACACTGAAGCTTTCTTT.